These T cell receptor beta chains were read from a single sample in a study of early T cells in non-severe SARS-CoV-2 infection. From the 5' RACE reads, TCRdb called clonotypes with MiXCR, one entry per CDR3 protein. The sample lists fewer than 85,000 distinct CDR3 sequences; 15% were seen once. The sequencing sample was made of whole blood. These receptors all come from an adult who was a healthcare worker with PCR-confirmed SARS-CoV-2 infection or an uninfected control (not recorded which). The CDR3 runs from the conserved cysteine through the conserved F or W. A D gene is named only where the DNA matches it firmly. Only part of the rows carry a size: once, few, many, or a class if the clone is expanded.

V gene	clone size	J gene	D gene	CDR3 DNA	CDR3 protein
TRBV6-4	-	TRBJ2-3	TRBD2	TGTGCCAGCAGTGAGACTAGCGGCACAGATACGCAGTATTTT	CASSETSGTDTQYF
TRBV18	many	TRBJ2-3	TRBD2	TGTGCCAGCTCGACTAGCGGGGACGTCACAGATACGCAGTATTTT	CASSTSGDVTDTQYF
TRBV6-2/TRBV6-3	-	TRBJ2-5	TRBD2	TGTGCCAGCCACCTAGCGGGGGGGAAAGAGACCCAGTACTTC	CASHLAGGKETQYF
TRBV12-3/TRBV12-4	-	TRBJ2-5	-	TGTGCCAGCAGTCTGGACACCGCCTGGGAGACCCAGTACTTC	CASSLDTAWETQYF
TRBV6-5	few	TRBJ2-3	TRBD2	TGTGCCAGCAGTCCCCCCAAAGCGGGAGACACAGATACGCAGTATTTT	CASSPPKAGDTDTQYF
TRBV29-1	many	TRBJ2-2	-	TGCAGCGTGTCCGGGACACTGAACACCGGGGAGCTGTTTTTT	CSVSGTLNTGELFF
TRBV11-3	-	TRBJ1-2	-	TGTGCCAGCAGACGACGGGGGGAACCTAACTATGGCTACACCTTC	CASRRRGEPNYGYTF
TRBV7-9	-	TRBJ2-7	TRBD2	TGTGCCAGCAGCTTAAGTGGACTAGCGGGAGACGAGCAGTACTTC	CASSLSGLAGDEQYF
TRBV9	once	TRBJ1-1	TRBD1	TGTGCCAGCAGCGCCTCGACAGGGGGCTGGGGCACTGAAGCTTTCTTT	CASSASTGGWGTEAFF
TRBV11-1	many	TRBJ2-5	-	TGTGCCAGCAGCCTCGTCGGGGGCGCGGAGACCCAGTACTTC	CASSLVGGAETQYF
TRBV27	-	TRBJ2-3	TRBD2	TGTGCCGTCGGAAATTCGGTTGGACTAGCGGGAGGGGCGCAGTATTTT	CAVGNSVGLAGGAQYF
TRBV12-3/TRBV12-4	-	TRBJ1-5	TRBD1	TGTGCCAGCAGTTCTGGACAGGGGAGCAATCAGCCCCAGCATTTT	CASSSGQGSNQPQHF
TRBV5-1	-	TRBJ2-7	TRBD2	TGCGCCAGCAGCACAGGGACTAGCGGGGAAGCTTACGAGCAGTACTTC	CASSTGTSGEAYEQYF
TRBV19	few	TRBJ2-3	-	TGTGCCAGTAGTCCGAACCCACGGGCAGATACGCAGTATTTT	CASSPNPRADTQYF
TRBV11-2	-	TRBJ1-6	TRBD1	TGTGCCAGCAGCTCGCAGGGGGCCTCCTATAATTCACCCCTCCACTTT	CASSSQGASYNSPLHF
TRBV20-1	few	TRBJ2-1	TRBD2	TGCAGTGCTGGGACTAGCGGGGGGGCGTTGGAGCAGTTCTTC	CSAGTSGGALEQFF
TRBV10-3	-	TRBJ2-3	TRBD1	TGTGCCATCAGTGAGCCGGGACAGGGGAAAACAGATACGCAGTATTTT	CAISEPGQGKTDTQYF
TRBV20-1	few	TRBJ2-5	-	TGCAGTGCTTTACCGGAAGAGACCCAGTACTTC	CSALPEETQYF
TRBV11-2	few	TRBJ2-1	-	TGTGCCAGCAGCTTAGGTTTCGCGGGGGCAGATGAGCAGTTCTTC	CASSLGFAGADEQFF
TRBV28	-	TRBJ1-5	-	TGTGCCGGTGGGGACAATAGCAATCAGCCCCAGCATTTT	CAGGDNSNQPQHF
TRBV13	-	TRBJ2-7	TRBD1	TGTGCCAGCAGCATCCGGACAGGGGGGCGTGCCTACGAGCAGTACTTC	CASSIRTGGRAYEQYF
TRBV7-6	few	TRBJ2-7	-	TGTGCCAGCAGCATAGGGGATGAGCAGTACTTC	CASSIGDEQYF
TRBV2	-	TRBJ2-3	-	TGTGCCACCCCGGGAAAGACCTCGGCTAGCACAGATACGCAGTATTTT	CATPGKTSASTDTQYF
TRBV29-1	few	TRBJ1-2	TRBD1	TGCAGCGTGGCCGGGACAGGTTCCTATGGCTACACCTTC	CSVAGTGSYGYTF
TRBV19	large	TRBJ2-1	-	TGTGCCAGTCGCCCGGAACCCGACCAGTGGTTCTCCTACAATGAGCAGTTCTTC	CASRPEPDQWFSYNEQFF
TRBV2	few	TRBJ2-7	-	TGTGCCAGCAACCGACAGAGCTCCTACGAGCAGTACTTC	CASNRQSSYEQYF
TRBV7-2	few	TRBJ2-5	-	TGTGCCAGCAGCTTGGGGTTAAAAGAGACCCAGTACTTC	CASSLGLKETQYF
TRBV12-3/TRBV12-4	-	TRBJ2-1	-	TGTGCCAGCAGTTTACCCCTATACAATGAGCAGTTCTTC	CASSLPLYNEQFF
TRBV20-1	-	TRBJ2-7	TRBD1	TGCAGTGCTTTGCTTTACAGGGGTAGCGAGCAGTACTTC	CSALLYRGSEQYF
TRBV7-6	few	TRBJ1-6	-	TGTGCCAGCAGCCGAAGTTGGGGGGATTCACCCCTCCACTTT	CASSRSWGDSPLHF
TRBV5-1	few	TRBJ2-7	TRBD1	TGCGCCAGCAGCTCGGGACAACAGGGGGCACGCTACGAGCAGTACTTC	CASSSGQQGARYEQYF
TRBV20-1	few	TRBJ1-4	-	TGCAGTGCTACCTTCTCAACTAATGAAAAACTGTTTTTT	CSATFSTNEKLFF
TRBV7-9	few	TRBJ2-7	TRBD2	TGTGCCAGCAGTTACCCGGGACTAGCGGTCTACGAGCAGTACTTC	CASSYPGLAVYEQYF
TRBV6-6	few	TRBJ2-5	-	TGTGCCAGCGCCTGGCTGGGGGGATATCATGAGACCCAGTACTTC	CASAWLGGYHETQYF
TRBV27	-	TRBJ2-7	-	TGTGCCAGCACCCCCTCCCCGGCATACGAGCAGTACTTC	CASTPSPAYEQYF
TRBV7-6	-	TRBJ2-6	-	TGTGCCAGCAGCTTCGGCAGTTTGACTTCTGGGGCCAACGTCCTGACTTTC	CASSFGSLTSGANVLTF
TRBV7-8	-	TRBJ2-5	TRBD2	TGTGCCAGCAGCTCCTATGAGCGGGGCGAAGAGACCCAGTACTTC	CASSSYERGEETQYF
TRBV7-8	-	TRBJ1-4	TRBD1	TGTGCCAGCAGCTTAGAATCGTTGACAGGGTTGGGGAAACTGTTTTTT	CASSLESLTGLGKLFF
TRBV7-2	-	TRBJ1-1	-	TGTGCCAGCAGCTTAGAACGGAGGATATTGAAAACTGAAGCTTTCTTT	CASSLERRILKTEAFF
TRBV6-1	many	TRBJ1-1	TRBD1	TGTGCCAGCAGTGTGGACAGGCTGATGAACACTGAAGCTTTCTTT	CASSVDRLMNTEAFF
TRBV5-6	few	TRBJ2-1	-	TGTGCCAGCAGCTTGGAGGTTGGGAGGAGCTCCTACAATGAGCAGTTCTTC	CASSLEVGRSSYNEQFF
TRBV20-1	few	TRBJ2-3	TRBD2	TGCAGTGCGGGAGGACTAGCGGGGCGGACAGATACGCAGTATTTT	CSAGGLAGRTDTQYF
TRBV12-3/TRBV12-4	many	TRBJ2-7	TRBD2	TGTGCCAGCAGTTTCGATGCGGGAGGGCCATACGAGCAGTACTTC	CASSFDAGGPYEQYF
TRBV18	-	TRBJ1-1	-	TGTGCCAGCTCACCTCCCGGGGTAGGCGGGGAGGTCCCTGAAGCTTTCTTT	CASSPPGVGGEVPEAFF
TRBV27	many	TRBJ2-3	-	TGTGCCAGCAGTTTGGTGAAGCTAGCGCCTAGCACAGATACGCAGTATTTT	CASSLVKLAPSTDTQYF
TRBV19	-	TRBJ1-5	-	TGTGCCAGTAGTAACGGGCGAGGGGTCCTAAAACAGCCCCAGCATTTT	CASSNGRGVLKQPQHF
TRBV24-1	many	TRBJ2-1	-	TGTGCCACCAGTGACAGCCCCGGGAGATCCTACAATGAGCAGTTCTTC	CATSDSPGRSYNEQFF
TRBV20-1	many	TRBJ2-1	TRBD1	TGCAGTGCTTATAAGGGGGCCGGAACTTCCTACAATGAGCAGTTCTTC	CSAYKGAGTSYNEQFF
TRBV5-1	-	TRBJ2-7	-	TGCGCCAGCAGCAGTAGGACAAGCTCCTACGAGCAGTACTTC	CASSSRTSSYEQYF
TRBV7-2	-	TRBJ2-3	-	TGTGCCAGCAGCTTTTCAGATACGCAGTATTTT	CASSFSDTQYF
TRBV19	-	TRBJ2-5	-	TGTGCCAGTAGTATTGGCGGGGAAGAGACCCAGTACTTC	CASSIGGEETQYF